This T cell receptor beta chain was retrieved from a study of Graves' ophthalmopathy and Graves' hyperthyroidism. Study findings and constraints: The model predicted progression of ophthalmopathy with a sensitivity of more than 60%, and its specificity was less than 85%. With over 85% sensitivity and around 80% specificity, a 13-signature model separated ophthalmopathy from stable hyperthyroidism.

At least ten counts were recorded for this clonotype. Its antigen is still unknown. TCR beta CDR3 amplification used RNA transcripts. Second-round multiplex PCR came after first-round RT-PCR with HTBI primers. TCRdb independently ran MiXCR on the multiplex PCR reads; one entry per CDR3 protein. This sample has around 1.1 million distinct CDR3 sequences, with about 36% found just once. The CDR3 runs to 13 residues. V was shortened by 5 bases and J by 3 bases, with 10 bases between the two germline ends. V gene TRBV12-3 or TRBV12-4 combines with J gene TRBJ2-5; a weak D match, TRBD2 (5 bases). This clonotype originated in an adult man with Graves' hyperthyroidism. Sequencing was done on a sample of peripheral blood or thyroid tissue (not recorded which). DNA of the CDR3: TGTGCCAGCAGTAACAACGGGGAAGAGACCCAGTACTTC. Its protein product is CASSNNGEETQYF.